This T cell receptor beta chain was retrieved from a study of CD8+ T cells in alopecia areata. Sequencing relied on a cDNA template that was reverse transcribed from extracted RNA. Data came from immunoSEQ multiplex PCR; TCRdb stores just in-frame clones and leaves some out. The sample lists nearly 110,000 clones; about 83% were seen once. This CDR3 region has 17 residues. Germline CDR1 reads SEHNR; CDR2 reads FQNEAQ (reference sequence). The junction had 6 bases not matched to a gene; V was cut back by 1 base and J by 0 bases. Treatment specified: oral pan-JAK inhibitor, 5-10 mg twice daily. This chain connects TRBV7-9 to TRBJ1-5; TRBD1 matches at 7 bases. The clonotype originates from a human donor with alopecia areata. The sequenced sample was CD8+ T cells sorted from blood, obtained at week 24, from a patient treated with tofacitinib. The CDR3 loop reads CASSLVQGKLSNQPQHF. Here the CDR3 DNA reads TGTGCCAGCAGCTTAGTACAGGGGAAGCTTAGCAATCAGCCCCAGCATTTT.